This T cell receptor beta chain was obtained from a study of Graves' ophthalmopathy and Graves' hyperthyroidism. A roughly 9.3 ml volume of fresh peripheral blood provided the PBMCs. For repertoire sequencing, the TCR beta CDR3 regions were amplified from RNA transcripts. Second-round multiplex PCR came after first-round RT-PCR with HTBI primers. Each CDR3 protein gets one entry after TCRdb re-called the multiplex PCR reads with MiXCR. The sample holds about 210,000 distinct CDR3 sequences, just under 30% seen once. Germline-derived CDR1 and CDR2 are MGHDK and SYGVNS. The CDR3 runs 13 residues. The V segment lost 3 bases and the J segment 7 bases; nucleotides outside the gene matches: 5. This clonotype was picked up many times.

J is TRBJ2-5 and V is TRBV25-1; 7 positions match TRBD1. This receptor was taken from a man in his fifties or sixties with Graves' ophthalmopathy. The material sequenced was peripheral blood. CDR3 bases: TGTGCCAGCAGTGATAACAGGGGAAGGACCCAGTACTTC. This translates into CASSDNRGRTQYF.